Listed here are 25 T cell receptor beta chains from one sample, sequenced in a study of CD8 T cells in Susac syndrome. An input of about 0.5 to 1 ug of RNA was subjected to reverse transcription using random hexamers. TCRdb itself ran the immunoSEQ multiplex PCR reads through MiXCR, one entry per CDR3 protein. In the table there are over 100,000 distinct CDR3 sequences, about 95% of which are singletons. The sample was CD8+ T cells from PBMCs. These receptors all stem from a human donor with Susac syndrome.

The V and J genes are TRBV4-2 and TRBJ1-1; the D is unclear. Germline-derived CDR1 and CDR2 are LGHNA and YNFKEQ. Between the trimmed V and J ends, which lost 0 bases and 1 base, there was a span of 9 bases. The CDR3 extends over 15 amino acids. The CDR3 region has the DNA TGTGCCAGCAGCCAAGAACTCGCTTCGAACACTGAAGCTTTCTTT. The encoded protein is CASSQELASNTEAFF.

The chain joins TRBV9 to TRBJ1-1; D is perhaps TRBD1 (5 bases). Looked up from germline, CDR1 is SGDLS and CDR2 is YYNGEE. V was shortened by 4 bases and J by 1 base, with 11 bases between the two germline ends. The CDR3 has 14 amino acids. The CDR3 here is CASSLSGKNTEAFF. The CDR3 DNA sequence: TGTGCCAGCAGCTTATCAGGGAAGAACACTGAAGCTTTCTTT.

V gene TRBV27 combines with J gene TRBJ1-2; D not resolved. CDR1 is MNHEY, CDR2 SMNVEV, per germline (reference sequence). The V and J ends lost 0 bases and 8 bases respectively, with 13 bases between them. This CDR3 contains 14 residues. CDR3 nucleotides: TGTGCCAGCAGTTTATCGAGCCCACCGGGGGGCTACACCTTC. It specifies CASSLSSPPGGYTF.

V gene TRBV29-1 combines with J gene TRBJ2-2; D call uncertain. The V gene's germline CDR1 is SQVTM and CDR2 ANQGSEA. V dropped 1 base and J dropped 4 bases, with 16 bases sitting between them. The CDR3 length is 16 residues. The CDR3 loop reads CSVEGVGLGVTGELFF. Written as DNA, the CDR3 is TGCAGCGTTGAAGGGGTGGGTCTTGGCGTCACCGGGGAGCTGTTTTTT.

The chain joins TRBV29-1 to TRBJ1-1; the D is unclear. CDR1 and CDR2 from the germline V gene are SQVTM and ANQGSEA. The V end was cut by 7 bases, the J end by 4 bases, with 10 bases between. The CDR3 runs 11 residues. CDR3 sequence reads: CSAGLITEAFF. The CDR3 DNA follows: TGCAGCGCGGGCCTTATCACTGAAGCTTTCTTT.

This clonotype was counted a single time. The rearrangement joins TRBV9 to TRBJ2-7, with TRBD1 identical over 8 bases. The CDR3 is 14 amino acids. Trimming took 4 bases from V and 2 from J; bases not matched to a gene: 5. Germline loops: CDR1 SGDLS, CDR2 YYNGEE. The CDR3 here is CASSPTGAAYEQYF. The DNA of the CDR3 is TGTGCCAGCAGCCCGACAGGGGCGGCCTACGAGCAGTACTTC. Variable domain in full (rest from reference TRBV9 and TRBJ2-7): DSGVTQTPKHLITATGQRVTLRCSPRSGDLSVYWYQQSLDQGLQFLIQYYNGEERAKGNILERFSAQQFPDLHSELNLSSLELGDSALYFCASSPTGAAYEQYFGPGTRLTVT.

CDR3 protein: CSVLGQNYGYTF. CDR3 coding DNA: TGCAGCGTATTGGGACAGAACTATGGCTACACCTTC. The rearrangement joins TRBV29-1 to TRBJ1-2, with TRBD1 identical over 7 bases. CDR1 is SQVTM, CDR2 ANQGSEA, per germline. With 6 bases clipped from V and 2 bases from J, the junction kept 3 bases outside the gene matches. CDR3 length: 12 residues. The variable domain in full, completed from reference TRBV29-1 and TRBJ1-2, reads SAVISQKPSRDICQRGTSLTIQCQVDSQVTMMFWYRQQPGQSLTLIATANQGSEATYESGFVIDKFPISRPNLTFSTLTVSNMSPEDSSIYLCSVLGQNYGYTFGSGTRLTVV.

The chain carries TRBV11-3 and TRBJ2-4, with D tentatively TRBD1 (7 bases). V was trimmed by 8 bases and J by 3 bases, leaving 14 bases between them. This CDR3 region has 14 residues. The germline CDR1 and CDR2 sequences are SGHNT and YENEEA. The CDR3 loop is CASSEGADKNIQYF. The DNA for the CDR3 is TGTGCCAGCTCGGAGGGGGCGGACAAAAACATTCAGTACTTC.

This chain links TRBV6-2 or TRBV6-3 with TRBJ2-7, with TRBD2 matching over 9 bases. V shed 3 bases and J 3 bases; nucleotides not matched to a gene: 3. Per the germline V gene, CDR1 is MNHEY and CDR2 is SVGEGT. The CDR3 contains 14 residues. CDR3 DNA: TGTGCCAGCAGTTATACTAGCGGGTTCTACGAGCAGTACTTC. Its protein product is CASSYTSGFYEQYF.

V gene TRBV9 combines with J gene TRBJ1-2; D gene ambiguous. Trimming shortened V by 0 bases and J by 2 bases, and 11 bases separated the two germline ends. CDR3 length: 15 residues. Germline V CDR1 and CDR2: SGDLS, YYNGEE. Here the CDR3 DNA reads TGTGCCAGCAGCGTAGTCGCGGGAAGGAACTATGGCTACACCTTC. As protein: CASSVVAGRNYGYTF.

The chain has TRBV20-1 and TRBJ2-5; D is ambiguous. This CDR3 is built from 13 residues. The V gene lost 0 bases and the J gene lost 7 bases, with 12 bases spanning the gap. Germline V CDR1 and CDR2: DFQATT, SNEGSKA (reference sequence). CDR3 nucleotide sequence: TGCAGTGCTAGAGATCGAAATATTGCGACCCAGTACTTC. Amino acids: CSARDRNIATQYF.

The V gene is TRBV4-1, the J gene TRBJ2-7; possible D gene TRBD1, 6 bases. This CDR3 has 14 residues. The V and J ends lost 3 bases and 2 bases respectively, with 11 bases between them. Germline-derived CDR1 and CDR2 are MGHRA and YSYEKL. This chain's CDR3 is CASSHSQGPYEQYF. CDR3 in DNA: TGCGCCAGCAGCCATTCCCAGGGGCCCTACGAGCAGTACTTC.

V gene TRBV9 combines with J gene TRBJ1-3, with D unclear. The V and J ends lost 0 bases and 0 bases respectively, with 7 bases between them. Germline CDR1 is SGDLS and CDR2 is YYNGEE. CDR3 length equals 15 residues. CDR3 DNA: TGTGCCAGCAGCGTAGAAGGTTTCTCTGGAAACACCATATATTTT. It specifies CASSVEGFSGNTIYF.

The V call is TRBV5-1, the J call TRBJ2-5; the D gene is possibly TRBD2 (7 bases). The CDR3 has 15 amino acids. V was shortened by 0 bases and J by 4 bases, with 13 bases between the two germline ends. CDR1 SGHRS and CDR2 YFSETQ come from the germline V gene. CDR3 residues: CASSLEGGLGETQYF. The CDR3 DNA sequence: TGCGCCAGCAGCTTGGAGGGGGGGCTGGGAGAGACCCAGTACTTC. Complete variable domain (other parts from reference TRBV5-1 and TRBJ2-5): KAGVTQTPRYLIKTRGQQVTLSCSPISGHRSVSWYQQTPGQGLQFLFEYFSETQRNKGNFPGRFSGRQFSNSRSEMNVSTLELGDSALYLCASSLEGGLGETQYFGPGTRLLVL.

J is TRBJ2-1 and V is TRBV15; TRBD2 might be the D (6 bases). Looked up from germline, CDR1 is LNHNV and CDR2 is YYDKDF (reference sequence). V was trimmed by 5 bases and J by 3 bases, leaving 20 bases between them. This CDR3 spans 17 amino acids. CDR3 DNA sequence: TGTGCCACCAGCCTGCGCCCATTTGGGGGGAACTACAATGAGCAGTTCTTC. Its translation is CATSLRPFGGNYNEQFF.

J is TRBJ2-7 and V is TRBV12-3 or TRBV12-4; 11 bases align to TRBD2. This CDR3 comprises 15 residues. Unmatched junction bases numbered 7, after V lost 9 bases and J lost 0 bases. The CDR3 DNA reads as TGTGCCAGTCGGGATAGCGGGGGGGCCTCCTACGAGCAGTACTTC. Its protein product is CASRDSGGASYEQYF.

J is TRBJ2-7 and V is TRBV27; D not resolved. Trimming cost V 0 bases and J 2 bases, with 8 bases left between them. Germline CDR1 reads MNHEY; CDR2 reads SMNVEV (reference sequence). The CDR3 is made up of 14 amino acids. DNA of the CDR3: TGTGCCAGCAGTTTATCGATCGACACCTACGAGCAGTACTTC. Translating gives CASSLSIDTYEQYF.

This chain links TRBV9 with TRBJ2-1; D is unclear. V was clipped by 3 bases and J by 5 bases, with 6 bases between them. Germline values: CDR1 SGDLS, CDR2 YYNGEE. This CDR3 has 12 amino acids. DNA of the CDR3: TGTGCCAGCAGCGATGAAGACAATGAGCAGTTCTTC. Translation: CASSDEDNEQFF.

CDR3 sequence: CASATRGQGRDQAFF. The CDR3 nucleotides are TGTGCTAGTGCCACCCGGGGACAGGGAAGGGATCAAGCTTTCTTT. The gene calls are TRBV12-5 and TRBJ1-1; 9 nucleotides line up with TRBD1. V shed 7 bases, J shed 9 bases, and the junction held 15 bases outside the gene matches. CDR1 and CDR2 (germline): LGHNT, FRNRAP. The CDR3 contains 15 residues.

This chain uses TRBV23-1 with TRBJ2-1; either TRBD1 or TRBD2 may fit D (5 bases each). TRBV23-1 belongs to the ORF category, with a function that is uncertain. V lost 9 bases and J 7 bases, leaving 10 bases between the germline ends. The CDR3 covers 11 residues. CDR3 sequence: CASSGQNEQFF. CDR3 coding DNA: TGCGCCAGTTCGGGGCAAAATGAGCAGTTCTTC.

The gene calls are TRBV15 and TRBJ2-1, with no clear D. CDR1 LNHNV and CDR2 YYDKDF come from the germline V gene (reference sequence). This CDR3 spans 12 amino acids. Trimming left V 3 bases short and J 7 bases short, with 7 bases between. The CDR3 coding sequence is TGTGCCACCAGCAGTACTGGGAATGAGCAGTTCTTC. Its translation: CATSSTGNEQFF.

A single count supports this clonotype. The J gene is TRBJ2-1, the V gene TRBV20-1; perhaps TRBD2 as D (5 bases). Germline CDR1 reads DFQATT; CDR2 reads SNEGSKA (reference sequence). V was shortened by 1 base and J by 0 bases, with 13 bases between the two germline ends. The CDR3 runs 16 residues. The chain's CDR3 is CSARGSGKSSYNEQFF. The CDR3 DNA reads as TGCAGTGCTAGAGGTTCGGGGAAAAGCTCCTACAATGAGCAGTTCTTC.

This clonotype occurred a few times. The chain has TRBV6-6 and TRBJ2-1, with D tentatively TRBD2 (5 bases). The CDR3 totals 12 residues. V was clipped by 4 bases and J by 9 bases, with 10 bases between them. Germline CDR1 reads MNHNY; CDR2 reads SVGAGI (reference sequence). CDR3 sequence: CASSFEGVEQFF. CDR3 nucleotides: TGTGCCAGCAGTTTTGAGGGCGTTGAGCAGTTCTTC.

The chain employs TRBV4-1 and TRBJ2-7; TRBD1 is a possible D gene (7 bases). The CDR3 has 16 residues. The V gene's germline CDR1 is MGHRA and CDR2 YSYEKL. The ends were cut back, 0 bases at V and 4 bases at J, with 16 bases in the middle. CDR3 coding DNA: TGCGCCAGCAGCCAAGATAAGGCGGGACAGCGTTACGAGCAGTACTTC. Protein: CASSQDKAGQRYEQYF.

The chain employs TRBV5-6 and TRBJ2-1; TRBD1 is a possible D gene (5 bases). Trimming shortened V by 0 bases and J by 5 bases, and 12 bases separated the two germline ends. CDR1 and CDR2 (germline): SGHDT, YYEEEE. CDR3 length: 15 amino acids. As DNA, the CDR3 is TGTGCCAGCAGCTTGGGCCAGGGCATTAACAATGAGCAGTTCTTC. Amino acids: CASSLGQGINNEQFF.